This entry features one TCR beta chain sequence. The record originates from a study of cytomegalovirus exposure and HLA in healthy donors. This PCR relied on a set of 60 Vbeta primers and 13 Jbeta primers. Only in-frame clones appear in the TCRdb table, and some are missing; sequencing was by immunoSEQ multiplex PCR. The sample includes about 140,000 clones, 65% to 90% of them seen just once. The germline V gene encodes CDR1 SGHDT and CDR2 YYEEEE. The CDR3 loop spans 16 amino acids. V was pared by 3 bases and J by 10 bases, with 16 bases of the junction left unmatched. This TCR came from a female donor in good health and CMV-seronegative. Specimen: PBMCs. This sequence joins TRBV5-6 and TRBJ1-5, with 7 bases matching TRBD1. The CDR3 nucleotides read TGTGCCAGCAGCTGGGGACAGCTCGGGGGAATGGAACCCCAGCATTTT. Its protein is CASSWGQLGGMEPQHF. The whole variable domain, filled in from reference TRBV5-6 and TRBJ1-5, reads DAGVTQSPTHLIKTRGQQVTLRCSPKSGHDTVSWYQQALGQGPQFIFQYYEEEERQRGNFPDRFSGHQFPNYSSELNVNALLLGDSALYLCASSWGQLGGMEPQHFGDGTRLSIL.